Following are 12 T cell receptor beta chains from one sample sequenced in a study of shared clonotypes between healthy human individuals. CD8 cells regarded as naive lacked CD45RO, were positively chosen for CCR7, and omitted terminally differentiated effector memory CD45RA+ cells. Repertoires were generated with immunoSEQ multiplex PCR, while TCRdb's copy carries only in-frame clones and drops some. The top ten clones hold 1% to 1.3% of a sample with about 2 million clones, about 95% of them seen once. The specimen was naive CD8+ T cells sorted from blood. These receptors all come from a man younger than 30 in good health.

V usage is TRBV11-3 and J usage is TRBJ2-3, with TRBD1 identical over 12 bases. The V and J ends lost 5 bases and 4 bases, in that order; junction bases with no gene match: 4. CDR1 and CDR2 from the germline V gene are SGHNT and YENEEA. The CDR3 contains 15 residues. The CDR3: CASSPGTGGSDTQYF. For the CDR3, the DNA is TGTGCCAGCAGCCCTGGGACAGGGGGCTCAGATACGCAGTATTTT.

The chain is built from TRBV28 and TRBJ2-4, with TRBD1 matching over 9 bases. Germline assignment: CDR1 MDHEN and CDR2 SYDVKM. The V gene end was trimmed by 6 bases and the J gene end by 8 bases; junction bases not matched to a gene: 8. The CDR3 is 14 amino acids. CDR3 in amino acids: CASSETGGLDIQYF. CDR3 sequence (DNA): TGTGCCAGCAGCGAGACAGGGGGGTTGGACATTCAGTACTTC. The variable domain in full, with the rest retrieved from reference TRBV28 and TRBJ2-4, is DVKVTQSSRYLVKRTGEKVFLECVQDMDHENMFWYRQDPGLGLRLIYFSYDVKMKEKGDIPEGYSVSREKKERFSLILESASTNQTSMYLCASSETGGLDIQYFGAGTRLSVL.

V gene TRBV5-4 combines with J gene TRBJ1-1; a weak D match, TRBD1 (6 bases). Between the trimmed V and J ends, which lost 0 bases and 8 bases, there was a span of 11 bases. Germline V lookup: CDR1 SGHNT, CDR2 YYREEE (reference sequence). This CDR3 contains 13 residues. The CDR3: CASSLAGTGEAFF. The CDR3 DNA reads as TGTGCCAGCAGCTTGGCCGGTACAGGGGAAGCTTTCTTT.

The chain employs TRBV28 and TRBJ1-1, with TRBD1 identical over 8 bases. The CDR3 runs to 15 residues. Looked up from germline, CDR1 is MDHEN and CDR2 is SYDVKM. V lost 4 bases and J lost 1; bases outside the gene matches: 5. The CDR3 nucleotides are TGTGCCAGCAGTTCACTCGGGACAGGGAACACTGAAGCTTTCTTT. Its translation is CASSSLGTGNTEAFF.

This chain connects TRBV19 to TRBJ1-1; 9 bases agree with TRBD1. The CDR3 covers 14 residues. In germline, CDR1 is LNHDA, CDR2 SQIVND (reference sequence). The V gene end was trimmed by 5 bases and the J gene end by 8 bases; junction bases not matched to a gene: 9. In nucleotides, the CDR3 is TGTGCCAGTAGTTCCAGGACAGGGGTCGGAGAAGCTTTCTTT. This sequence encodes CASSSRTGVGEAFF.

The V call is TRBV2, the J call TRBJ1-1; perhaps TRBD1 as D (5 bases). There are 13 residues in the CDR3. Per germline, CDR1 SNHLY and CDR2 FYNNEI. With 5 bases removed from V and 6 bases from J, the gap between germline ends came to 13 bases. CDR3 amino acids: CASSWGPGAEAFF. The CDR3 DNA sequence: TGTGCCAGCAGTTGGGGCCCTGGGGCTGAAGCTTTCTTT.

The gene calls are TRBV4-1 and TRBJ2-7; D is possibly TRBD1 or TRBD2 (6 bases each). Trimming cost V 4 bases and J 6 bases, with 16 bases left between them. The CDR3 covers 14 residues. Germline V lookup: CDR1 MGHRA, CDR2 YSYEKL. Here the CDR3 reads CASSPKGGSREQYF. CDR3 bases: TGCGCCAGCAGCCCTAAAGGGGGGTCACGCGAGCAGTACTTC.

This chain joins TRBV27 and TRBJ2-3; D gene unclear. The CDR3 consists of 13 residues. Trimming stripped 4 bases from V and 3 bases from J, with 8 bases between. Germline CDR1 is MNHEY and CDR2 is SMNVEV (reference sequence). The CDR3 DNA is TGTGCCAGCAGTTCCGGTGCGACAGATACGCAGTATTTT. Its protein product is CASSSGATDTQYF.

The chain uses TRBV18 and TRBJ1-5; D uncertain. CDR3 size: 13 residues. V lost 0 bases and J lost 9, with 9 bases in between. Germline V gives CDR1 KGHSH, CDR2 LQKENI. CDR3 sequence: CASSPPGQAPQHF. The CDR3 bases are TGTGCCAGCTCACCACCCGGGCAGGCGCCCCAGCATTTT.

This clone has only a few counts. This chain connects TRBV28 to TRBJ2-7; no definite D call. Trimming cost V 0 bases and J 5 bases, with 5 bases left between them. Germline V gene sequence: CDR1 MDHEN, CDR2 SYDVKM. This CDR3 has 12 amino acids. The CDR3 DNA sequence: TGTGCCAGCAGTTTATGGGGTAACGAGCAGTACTTC. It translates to CASSLWGNEQYF.

The CDR3 bases are TGTGCCTGGAGTGGAGCTCAGGGATCACCCCTCCACTTT. Protein product: CAWSGAQGSPLHF. The chain is built from TRBV30 and TRBJ1-6, with D maybe TRBD1 (5 bases). This CDR3 has 13 amino acids. Deletions cut 1 base from V and 10 bases from J, with 11 bases between. Germline V gene sequence: CDR1 GTSNPN, CDR2 SVGIG (reference sequence). Full variable domain (missing parts from reference TRBV30 and TRBJ1-6): SQTIHQWPATLVQPVGSPLSLECTVEGTSNPNLYWYRQAAGRGLQLLFYSVGIGQISSEVPQNLSASRPQDRQFILSSKKLLLSDSGFYLCAWSGAQGSPLHFGNGTRLTVT.

CDR3 bases: TGCGCCAGCAGTATCTCGAGACTGAACCCCTTTAATGAGCAGTTCTTC. Translation: CASSISRLNPFNEQFF. V gene TRBV10-1 combines with J gene TRBJ2-1; the D is unclear. Trimming pared 5 bases from V and 7 bases from J, leaving 21 bases between. Germline V CDR1 and CDR2: WNHNN, SYGVQD (reference sequence). This CDR3 contains 16 residues.